The T cell receptor (beta chain) under discussion was sequenced for a study of cytomegalovirus exposure and HLA in healthy donors. Study-wide results and limits: A few of the chains that were CMV-associated were confirmed in vitro to be specific for CMV antigens. DRB1 showed the most TCR associations and HLA-C the fewest in a later analysis, as rates varied by HLA locus.

As concerns this clone: No antigen is known for it.

Both 60 Vbeta primers and 13 Jbeta primers went into the PCR. Some clones are missing from TCRdb's copy, which holds only in-frame ones; the method was immunoSEQ multiplex PCR. Among nearly 300,000 clones listed, more than 80% were seen once. The CDR3 has 14 amino acids. Germline CDR1 is SQVTM and CDR2 is ANQGSEA. V dropped 6 bases and J dropped 5; count of bases not matched to a gene: 12. The chain uses TRBV29-1 and TRBJ2-7; 8 bases are a match to TRBD2. This receptor was taken from a man aged 35-49 years in good health and CMV-seropositive. The sequencing input was PBMCs. Here the CDR3 reads CSVVTPGLGNEQYF. The CDR3 DNA reads TGCAGCGTGGTTACTCCGGGACTAGGGAACGAGCAGTACTTC.